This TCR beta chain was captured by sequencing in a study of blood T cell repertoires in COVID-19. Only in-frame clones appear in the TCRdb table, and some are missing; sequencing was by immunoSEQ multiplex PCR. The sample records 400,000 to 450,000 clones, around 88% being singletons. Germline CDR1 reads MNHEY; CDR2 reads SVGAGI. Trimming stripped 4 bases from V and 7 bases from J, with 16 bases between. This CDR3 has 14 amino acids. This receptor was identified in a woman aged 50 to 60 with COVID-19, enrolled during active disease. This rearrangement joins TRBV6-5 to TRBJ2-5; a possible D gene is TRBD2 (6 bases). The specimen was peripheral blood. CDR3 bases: TGTGCCAGCAGTTTATCTTCCGGGGGAGGGACCCAGTACTTC. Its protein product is CASSLSSGGGTQYF.